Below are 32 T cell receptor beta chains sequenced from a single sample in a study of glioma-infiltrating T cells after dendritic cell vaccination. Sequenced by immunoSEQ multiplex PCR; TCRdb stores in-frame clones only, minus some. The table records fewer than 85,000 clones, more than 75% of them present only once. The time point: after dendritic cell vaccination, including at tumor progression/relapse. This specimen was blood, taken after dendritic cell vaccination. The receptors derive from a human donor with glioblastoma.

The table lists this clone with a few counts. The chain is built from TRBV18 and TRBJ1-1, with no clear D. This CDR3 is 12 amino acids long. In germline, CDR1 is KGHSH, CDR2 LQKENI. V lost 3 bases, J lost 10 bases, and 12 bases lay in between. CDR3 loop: CASSPIGGAAFF. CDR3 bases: TGTGCCAGCTCACCTATTGGAGGAGCAGCTTTCTTT. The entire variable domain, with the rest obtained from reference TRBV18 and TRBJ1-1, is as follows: NAGVMQNPRHLVRRRGQEARLRCSPMKGHSHVYWYRQLPEEGLKFMVYLQKENIIDESGMPKERFSAEFPKEGPSILRIQQVVRGDSAAYFCASSPIGGAAFFGQGTRLTVV.

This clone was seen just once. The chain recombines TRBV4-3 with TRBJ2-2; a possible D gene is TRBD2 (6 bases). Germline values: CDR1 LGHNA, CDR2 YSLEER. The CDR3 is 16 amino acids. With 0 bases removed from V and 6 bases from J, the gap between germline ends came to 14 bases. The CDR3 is CASSQEGPGVPGELFF. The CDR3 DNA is TGCGCCAGCAGCCAAGAAGGGCCGGGAGTCCCCGGGGAGCTGTTTTTT.

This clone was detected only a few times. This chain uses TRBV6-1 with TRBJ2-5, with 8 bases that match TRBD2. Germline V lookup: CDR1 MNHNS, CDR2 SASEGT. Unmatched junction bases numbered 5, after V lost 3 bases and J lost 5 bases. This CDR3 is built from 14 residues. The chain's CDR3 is CASSDGAGVETQYF. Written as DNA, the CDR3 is TGTGCCAGCAGTGACGGAGCGGGAGTTGAGACCCAGTACTTC.

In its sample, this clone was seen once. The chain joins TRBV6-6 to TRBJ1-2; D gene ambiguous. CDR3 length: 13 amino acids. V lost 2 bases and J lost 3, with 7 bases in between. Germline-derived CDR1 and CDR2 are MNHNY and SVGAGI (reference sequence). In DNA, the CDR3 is TGTGCCAGCAGTTACCCCCCTCACTATGGCTACACCTTC. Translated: CASSYPPHYGYTF.

In DNA form, the CDR3 reads TGTGCCAGCAGTTACGGGGTAGCGGGAAAGTACGAGCAGTACTTC. Translation: CASSYGVAGKYEQYF. V and J are TRBV6-5 and TRBJ2-7; 8 bases line up with TRBD2. The junction had 7 bases not matched to a gene; V was cut back by 2 bases and J by 4 bases. CDR3 length: 15 amino acids. CDR1 is MNHEY and CDR2 is SVGAGI in the germline V gene.

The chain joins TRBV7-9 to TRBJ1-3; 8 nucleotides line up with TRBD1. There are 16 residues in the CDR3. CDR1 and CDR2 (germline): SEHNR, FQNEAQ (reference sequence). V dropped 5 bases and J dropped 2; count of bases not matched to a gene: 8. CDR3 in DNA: TGTGCCAGCAGCACTGGACAGGGAACGGCTGGAAACACCATATATTTT. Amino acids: CASSTGQGTAGNTIYF.

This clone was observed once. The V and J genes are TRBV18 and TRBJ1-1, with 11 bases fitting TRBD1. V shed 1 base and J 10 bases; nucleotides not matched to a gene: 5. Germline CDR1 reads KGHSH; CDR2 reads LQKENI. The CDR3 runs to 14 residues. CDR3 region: CASSPLGQGARAFF. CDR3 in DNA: TGTGCCAGCTCACCACTCGGACAGGGGGCGAGAGCTTTCTTT.

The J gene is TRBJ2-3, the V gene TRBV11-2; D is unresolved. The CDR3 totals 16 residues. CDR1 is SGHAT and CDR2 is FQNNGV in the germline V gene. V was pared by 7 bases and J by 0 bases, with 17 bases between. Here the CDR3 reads CASTLMGAASTDTQYF. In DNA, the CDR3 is TGTGCCAGCACACTCATGGGTGCGGCTAGCACAGATACGCAGTATTTT.

CDR3 amino acids: CASSPGQGRAEQFF. The CDR3 coding sequence is TGTGCCAGCAGTCCCGGACAGGGCCGTGCTGAGCAGTTCTTC. The V call is TRBV27, the J call TRBJ2-1; 8 bases agree with TRBD1. CDR3 length: 14 amino acids. CDR1 is MNHEY, CDR2 SMNVEV, per germline (reference sequence). Unmatched junction bases numbered 9, after V lost 5 bases and J lost 9 bases.

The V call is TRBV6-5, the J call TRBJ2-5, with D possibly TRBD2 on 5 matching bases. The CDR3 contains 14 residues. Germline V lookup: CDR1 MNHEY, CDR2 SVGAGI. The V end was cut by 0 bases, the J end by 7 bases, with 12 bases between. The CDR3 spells CASSYSSGPVTQYF. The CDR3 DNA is TGTGCCAGCAGTTACTCGAGCGGTCCGGTGACCCAGTACTTC.

In DNA, the CDR3 is TGTGCCAGCAGCCAAGGTGCTAGCGGCCTTCAAGAGACCCAGTACTTC. Protein: CASSQGASGLQETQYF. The J gene is TRBJ2-5, the V gene TRBV4-2, with 7 bases aligning to TRBD2. Germline V lookup: CDR1 LGHNA, CDR2 YNFKEQ. V lost 1 base, J lost 2 bases, and 7 bases stayed unmatched. The CDR3 contains 16 residues.

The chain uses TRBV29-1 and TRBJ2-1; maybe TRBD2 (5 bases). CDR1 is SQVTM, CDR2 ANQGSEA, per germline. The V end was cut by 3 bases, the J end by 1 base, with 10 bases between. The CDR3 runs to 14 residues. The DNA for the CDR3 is TGCAGCGTTGAGTGGGAGACTTCCTACAATGAGCAGTTCTTC. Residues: CSVEWETSYNEQFF.

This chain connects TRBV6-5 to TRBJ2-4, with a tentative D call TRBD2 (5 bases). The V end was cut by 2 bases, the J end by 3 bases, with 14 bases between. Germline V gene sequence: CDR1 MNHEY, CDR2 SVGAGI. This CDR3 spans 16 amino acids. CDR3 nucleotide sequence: TGTGCCAGCAGTTACGTCGAACCGGACTGCAAAAACATTCAGTACTTC. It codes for CASSYVEPDCKNIQYF.

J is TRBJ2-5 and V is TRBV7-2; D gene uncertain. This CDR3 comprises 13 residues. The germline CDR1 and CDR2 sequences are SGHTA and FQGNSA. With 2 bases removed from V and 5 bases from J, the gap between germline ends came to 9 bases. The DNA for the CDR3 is TGTGCCAGCAGCTTATTACATTCGGAGACCCAGTACTTC. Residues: CASSLLHSETQYF.

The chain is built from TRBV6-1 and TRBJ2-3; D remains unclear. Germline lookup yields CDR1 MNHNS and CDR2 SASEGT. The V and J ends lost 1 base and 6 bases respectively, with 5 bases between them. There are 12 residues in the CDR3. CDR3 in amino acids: CASSEVRDTQYF. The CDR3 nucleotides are TGTGCCAGCAGTGAAGTGCGGGATACGCAGTATTTT.

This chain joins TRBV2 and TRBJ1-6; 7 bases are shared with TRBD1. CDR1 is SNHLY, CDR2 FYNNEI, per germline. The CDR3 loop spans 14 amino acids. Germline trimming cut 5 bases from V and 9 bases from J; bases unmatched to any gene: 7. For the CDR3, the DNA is TGTGCCAGCAGTTCACAGGGGCGGGTTTCACCCCTCCACTTT. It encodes CASSSQGRVSPLHF.

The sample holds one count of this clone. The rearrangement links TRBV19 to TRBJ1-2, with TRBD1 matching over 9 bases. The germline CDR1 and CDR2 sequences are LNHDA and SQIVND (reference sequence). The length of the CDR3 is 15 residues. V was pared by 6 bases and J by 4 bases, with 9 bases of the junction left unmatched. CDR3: CASSLSGQGAYGYTF. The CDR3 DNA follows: TGTGCCAGTAGCCTATCGGGACAGGGAGCCTATGGCTACACCTTC.

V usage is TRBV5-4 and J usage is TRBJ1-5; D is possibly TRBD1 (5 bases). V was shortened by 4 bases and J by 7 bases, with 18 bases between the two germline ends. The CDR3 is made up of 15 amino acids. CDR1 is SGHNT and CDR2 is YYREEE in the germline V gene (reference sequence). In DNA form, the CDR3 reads TGTGCCAGCAGCCCCGGGGGGGAAACGGCACAGCCCCAGCATTTT. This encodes CASSPGGETAQPQHF.

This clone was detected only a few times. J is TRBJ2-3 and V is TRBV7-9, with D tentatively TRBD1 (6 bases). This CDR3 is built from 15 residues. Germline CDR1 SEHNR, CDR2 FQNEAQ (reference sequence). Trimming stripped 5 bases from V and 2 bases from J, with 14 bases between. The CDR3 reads CASSDWTEPTDTQYF. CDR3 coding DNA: TGTGCCAGCAGCGACTGGACAGAGCCCACAGATACGCAGTATTTT.

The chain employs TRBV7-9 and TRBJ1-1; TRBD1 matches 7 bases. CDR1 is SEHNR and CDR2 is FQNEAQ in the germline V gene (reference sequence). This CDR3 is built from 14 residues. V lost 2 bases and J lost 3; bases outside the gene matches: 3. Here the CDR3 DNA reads TGTGCCAGCAGCTTAAGACAGGGAGACACTGAAGCTTTCTTT. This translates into CASSLRQGDTEAFF. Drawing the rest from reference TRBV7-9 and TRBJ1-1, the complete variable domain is DTGVSQNPRHKITKRGQNVTFRCDPISEHNRLYWYRQTLGQGPEFLTYFQNEAQLEKSRLLSDRFSAERPKGSFSTLEIQRTEQGDSAMYLCASSLRQGDTEAFFGQGTRLTVV.

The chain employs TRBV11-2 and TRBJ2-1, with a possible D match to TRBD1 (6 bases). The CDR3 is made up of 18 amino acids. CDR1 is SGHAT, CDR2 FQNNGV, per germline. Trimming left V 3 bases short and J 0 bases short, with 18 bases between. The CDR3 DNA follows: TGTGCCAGCAGCTTGGGGACAAGGGGGTTTAGCTCCTACAATGAGCAGTTCTTC. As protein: CASSLGTRGFSSYNEQFF.

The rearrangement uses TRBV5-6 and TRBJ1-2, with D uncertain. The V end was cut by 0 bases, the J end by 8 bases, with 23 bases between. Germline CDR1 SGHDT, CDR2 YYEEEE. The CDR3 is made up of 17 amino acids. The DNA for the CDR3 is TGTGCCAGCAGCTTGGAGGGTGGGCCCCCGAGGGATCAGGGCTACACCTTC. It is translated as CASSLEGGPPRDQGYTF.

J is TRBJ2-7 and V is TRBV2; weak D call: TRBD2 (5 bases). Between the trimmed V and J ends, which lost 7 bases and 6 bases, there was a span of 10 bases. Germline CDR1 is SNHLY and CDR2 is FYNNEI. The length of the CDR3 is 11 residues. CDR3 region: CASKIEGEQYF. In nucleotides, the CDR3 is TGTGCCAGCAAAATAGAGGGCGAGCAGTACTTC.

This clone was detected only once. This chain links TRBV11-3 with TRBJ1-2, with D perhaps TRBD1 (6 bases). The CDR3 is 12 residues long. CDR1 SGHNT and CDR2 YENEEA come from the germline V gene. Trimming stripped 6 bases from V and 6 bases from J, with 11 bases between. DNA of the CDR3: TGTGCCAGCAGTGGGGGCTCGGATGGCTACACCTTC. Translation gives CASSGGSDGYTF.

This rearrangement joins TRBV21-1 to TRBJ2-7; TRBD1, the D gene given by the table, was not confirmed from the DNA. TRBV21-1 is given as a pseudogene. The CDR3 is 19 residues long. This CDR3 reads CASSKLAGSYLSTPDEQYF. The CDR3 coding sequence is TGTGCCAGCAGCAAATTAGCAGGGTCATACCTTTCTACCCCCGACGAGCAGTACTTC.

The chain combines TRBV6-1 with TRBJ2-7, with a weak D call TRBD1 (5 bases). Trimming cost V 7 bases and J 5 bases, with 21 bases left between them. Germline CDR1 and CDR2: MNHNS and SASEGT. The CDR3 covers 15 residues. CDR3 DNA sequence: TGTGCCAGCAAGGAGCAGGGTACCATCTCTCACGAGCAGTACTTC. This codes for CASKEQGTISHEQYF.

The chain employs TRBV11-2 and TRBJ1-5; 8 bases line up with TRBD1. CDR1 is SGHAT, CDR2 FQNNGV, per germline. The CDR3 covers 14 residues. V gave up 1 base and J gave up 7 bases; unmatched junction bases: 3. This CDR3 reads CASSLGTGGQPQHF. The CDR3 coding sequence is TGTGCCAGCAGCTTAGGCACAGGGGGGCAGCCCCAGCATTTT. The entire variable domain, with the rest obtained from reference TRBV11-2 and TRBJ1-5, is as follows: EAGVAQSPRYKIIEKRQSVAFWCNPISGHATLYWYQQILGQGPKLLIQFQNNGVVDDSQLPKDRFSAERLKGVDSTLKIQPAKLEDSAVYLCASSLGTGGQPQHFGDGTRLSIL.

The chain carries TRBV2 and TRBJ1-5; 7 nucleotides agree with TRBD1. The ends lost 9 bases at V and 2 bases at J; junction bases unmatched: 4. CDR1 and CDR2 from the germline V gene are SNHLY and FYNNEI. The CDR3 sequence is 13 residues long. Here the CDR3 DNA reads TGTGCCAGTTATACAGGGGGCAATCAGCCCCAGCATTTT. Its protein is CASYTGGNQPQHF. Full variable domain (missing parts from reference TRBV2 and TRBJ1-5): EPEVTQTPSHQVTQMGQEVILRCVPISNHLYFYWYRQILGQKVEFLVSFYNNEISEKSEIFDDQFSVERPDGSNFTLKIRSTKLEDSAMYFCASYTGGNQPQHFGDGTRLSIL.

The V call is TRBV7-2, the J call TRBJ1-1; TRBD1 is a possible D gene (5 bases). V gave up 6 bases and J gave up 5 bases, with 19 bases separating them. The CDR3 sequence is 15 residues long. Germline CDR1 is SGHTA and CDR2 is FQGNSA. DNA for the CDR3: TGTGCCAGCAGGTCCCAGAACACGGGGGGAACTGAAGCTTTCTTT. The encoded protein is CASRSQNTGGTEAFF.

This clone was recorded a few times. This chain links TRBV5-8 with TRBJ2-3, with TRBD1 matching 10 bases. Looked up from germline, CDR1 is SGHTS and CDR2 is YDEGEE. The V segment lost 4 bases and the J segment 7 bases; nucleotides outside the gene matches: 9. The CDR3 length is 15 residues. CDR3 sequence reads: CASSARDRGKNTQYF. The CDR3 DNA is TGTGCCAGCAGCGCCCGGGACAGGGGAAAGAATACGCAGTATTTT.

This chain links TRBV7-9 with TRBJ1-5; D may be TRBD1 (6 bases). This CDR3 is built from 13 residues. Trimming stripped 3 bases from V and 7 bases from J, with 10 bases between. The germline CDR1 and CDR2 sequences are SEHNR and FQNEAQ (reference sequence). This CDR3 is CASSFGGGQPQHF. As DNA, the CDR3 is TGTGCCAGCAGCTTTGGGGGCGGACAGCCCCAGCATTTT.

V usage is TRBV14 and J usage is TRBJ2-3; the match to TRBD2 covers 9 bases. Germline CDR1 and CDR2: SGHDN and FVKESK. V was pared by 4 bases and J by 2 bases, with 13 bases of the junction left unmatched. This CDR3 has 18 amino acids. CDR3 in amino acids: CASSPYQAGGSYTDTQYF. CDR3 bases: TGTGCCAGCAGCCCATATCAGGCGGGAGGGTCCTACACAGATACGCAGTATTTT.